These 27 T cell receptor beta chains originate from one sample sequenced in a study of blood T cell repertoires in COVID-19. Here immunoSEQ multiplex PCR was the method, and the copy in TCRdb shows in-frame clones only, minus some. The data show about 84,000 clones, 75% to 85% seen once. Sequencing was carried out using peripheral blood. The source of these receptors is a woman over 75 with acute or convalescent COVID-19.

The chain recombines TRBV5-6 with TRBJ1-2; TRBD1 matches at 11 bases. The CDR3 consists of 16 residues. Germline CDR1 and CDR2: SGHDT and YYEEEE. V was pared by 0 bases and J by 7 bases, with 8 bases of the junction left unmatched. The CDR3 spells CASSLEAGTGGGGYTF. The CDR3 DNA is TGTGCCAGCAGCTTGGAGGCCGGGACAGGGGGTGGTGGCTACACCTTC.

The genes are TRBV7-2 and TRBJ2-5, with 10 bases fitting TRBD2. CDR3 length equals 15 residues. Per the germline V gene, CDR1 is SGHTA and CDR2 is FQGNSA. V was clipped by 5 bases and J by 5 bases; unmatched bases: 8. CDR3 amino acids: CASSPQAGGGETQYF. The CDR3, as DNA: TGTGCCAGCAGCCCCCAAGCGGGAGGGGGGGAGACCCAGTACTTC.

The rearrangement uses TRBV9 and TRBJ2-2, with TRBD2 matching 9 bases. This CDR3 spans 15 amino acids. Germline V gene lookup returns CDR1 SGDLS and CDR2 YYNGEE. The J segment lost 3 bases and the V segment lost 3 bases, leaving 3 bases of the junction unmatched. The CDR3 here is CASSETSGYTGELFF. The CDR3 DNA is TGTGCCAGCAGCGAGACTAGCGGTTACACCGGGGAGCTGTTTTTT.

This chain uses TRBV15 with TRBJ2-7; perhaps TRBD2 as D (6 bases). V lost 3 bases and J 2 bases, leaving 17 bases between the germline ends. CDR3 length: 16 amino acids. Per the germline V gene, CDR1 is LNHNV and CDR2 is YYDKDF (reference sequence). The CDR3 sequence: CATSRGTGTQPYEQYF. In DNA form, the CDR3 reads TGTGCCACCAGCAGGGGGACCGGGACTCAACCCTACGAGCAGTACTTC.

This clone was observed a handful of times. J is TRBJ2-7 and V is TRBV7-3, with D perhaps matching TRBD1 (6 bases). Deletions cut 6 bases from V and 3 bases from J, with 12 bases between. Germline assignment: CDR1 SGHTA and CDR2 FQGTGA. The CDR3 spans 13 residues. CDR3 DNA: TGTGCCAGCAGTCAGGGGACAAACTACGAGCAGTACTTC. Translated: CASSQGTNYEQYF. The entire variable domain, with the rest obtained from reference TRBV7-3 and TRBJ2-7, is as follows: GAGVSQTPSNKVTEKGKYVELRCDPISGHTALYWYRQSLGQGPEFLIYFQGTGAADDSGLPNDRFFAVRPEGSVSTLKIQRTERGDSAVYLCASSQGTNYEQYFGPGTRLTVT.

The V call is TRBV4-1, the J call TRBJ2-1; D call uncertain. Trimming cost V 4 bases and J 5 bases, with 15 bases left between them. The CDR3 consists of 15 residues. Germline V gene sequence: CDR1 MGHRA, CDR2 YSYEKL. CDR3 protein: CASSRKAGYDNEQFF. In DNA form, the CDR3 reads TGCGCCAGCAGCCGAAAAGCCGGGTACGACAATGAGCAGTTCTTC.

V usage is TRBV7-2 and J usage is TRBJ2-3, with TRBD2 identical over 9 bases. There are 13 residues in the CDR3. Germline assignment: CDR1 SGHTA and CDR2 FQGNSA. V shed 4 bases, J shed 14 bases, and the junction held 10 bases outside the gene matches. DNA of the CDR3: TGTGCCAGCAGCTCTTCCGCTAGCGGGGTGACGTATTTT. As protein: CASSSSASGVTYF.

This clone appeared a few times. The DNA of the CDR3 is TGTGCCAGCTCACCATGGGACAGGGTCTTTTATGGCTACACCTTC. Its protein is CASSPWDRVFYGYTF. The rearrangement uses TRBV18 and TRBJ1-2; 9 bases line up with TRBD1. The CDR3 sequence is 15 residues long. The trim removed 2 bases at V and 5 bases at J, leaving 6 bases unmatched. CDR1 KGHSH and CDR2 LQKENI come from the germline V gene.

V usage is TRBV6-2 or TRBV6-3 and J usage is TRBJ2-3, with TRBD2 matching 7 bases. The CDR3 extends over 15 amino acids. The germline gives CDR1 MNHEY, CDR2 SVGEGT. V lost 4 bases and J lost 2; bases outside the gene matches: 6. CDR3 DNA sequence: TGTGCCAGCAGTTTGCTAGCGGATGTCACAGATACGCAGTATTTT. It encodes CASSLLADVTDTQYF.

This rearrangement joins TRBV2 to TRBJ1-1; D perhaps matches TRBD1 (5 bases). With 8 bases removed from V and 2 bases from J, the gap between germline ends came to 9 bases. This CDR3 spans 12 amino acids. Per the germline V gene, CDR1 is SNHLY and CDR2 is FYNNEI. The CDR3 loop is CASSGLNTEAFF. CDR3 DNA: TGTGCCAGCTCAGGGCTAAACACTGAAGCTTTCTTT.

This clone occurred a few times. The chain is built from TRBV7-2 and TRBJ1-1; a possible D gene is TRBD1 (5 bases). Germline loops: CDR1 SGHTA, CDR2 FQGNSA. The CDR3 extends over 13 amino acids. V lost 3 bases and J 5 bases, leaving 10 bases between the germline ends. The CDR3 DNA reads TGTGCCAGCAGCTTTCAGGGTTTGACTGAAGCTTTCTTT. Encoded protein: CASSFQGLTEAFF.

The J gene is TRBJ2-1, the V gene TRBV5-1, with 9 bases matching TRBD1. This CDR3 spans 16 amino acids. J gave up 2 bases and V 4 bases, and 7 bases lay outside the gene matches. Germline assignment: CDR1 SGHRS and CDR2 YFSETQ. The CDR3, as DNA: TGCGCCAGCAGCGCCCGACAGGGGGGAGCCTACAATGAGCAGTTCTTC. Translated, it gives CASSARQGGAYNEQFF.

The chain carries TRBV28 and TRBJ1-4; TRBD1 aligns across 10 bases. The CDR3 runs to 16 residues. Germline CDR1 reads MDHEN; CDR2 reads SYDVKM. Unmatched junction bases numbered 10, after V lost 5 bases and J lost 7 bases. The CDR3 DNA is TGTGCCAGCAGTCCCGCTGGACAGGGGGTAAGTGAAAAACTGTTTTTT. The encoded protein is CASSPAGQGVSEKLFF.

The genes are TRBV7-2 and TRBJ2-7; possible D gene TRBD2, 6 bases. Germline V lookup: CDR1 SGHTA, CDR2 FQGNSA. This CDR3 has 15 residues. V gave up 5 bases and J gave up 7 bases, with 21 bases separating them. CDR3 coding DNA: TGTGCCAGCAGCCCGTTCCTAGCGAGTGGCGGGGAGCAGTACTTC. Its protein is CASSPFLASGGEQYF.

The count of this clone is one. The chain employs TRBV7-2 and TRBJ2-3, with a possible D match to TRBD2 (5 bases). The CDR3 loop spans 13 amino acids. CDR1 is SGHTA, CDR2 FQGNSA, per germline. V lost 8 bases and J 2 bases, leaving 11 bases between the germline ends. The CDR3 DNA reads TGTGCCAGCGGTAGACTAATCACAGATACGCAGTATTTT. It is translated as CASGRLITDTQYF.

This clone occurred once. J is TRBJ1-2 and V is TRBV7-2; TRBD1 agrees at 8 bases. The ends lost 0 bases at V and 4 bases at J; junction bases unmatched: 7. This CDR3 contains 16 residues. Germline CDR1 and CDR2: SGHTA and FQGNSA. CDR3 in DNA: TGTGCCAGCAGCTTAGCTTCGGACAGGGCTATCTATGGCTACACCTTC. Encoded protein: CASSLASDRAIYGYTF.

CDR3 sequence: CASSPGVASHNEQFF. CDR3 coding DNA: TGTGCCAGCTCACCAGGAGTGGCTTCCCACAATGAGCAGTTCTTC. J is TRBJ2-1 and V is TRBV18; no clear D. Germline CDR1 and CDR2: KGHSH and LQKENI. V dropped 2 bases and J dropped 5 bases, with 13 bases sitting between them. There are 15 residues in the CDR3. Complete variable domain (other parts from reference TRBV18 and TRBJ2-1): NAGVMQNPRHLVRRRGQEARLRCSPMKGHSHVYWYRQLPEEGLKFMVYLQKENIIDESGMPKERFSAEFPKEGPSILRIQQVVRGDSAAYFCASSPGVASHNEQFFGPGTRLTVL.

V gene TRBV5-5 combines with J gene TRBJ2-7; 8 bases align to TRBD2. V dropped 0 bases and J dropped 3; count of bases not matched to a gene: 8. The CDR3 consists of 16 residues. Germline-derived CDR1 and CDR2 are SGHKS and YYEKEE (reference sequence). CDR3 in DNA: TGTGCCAGCAGCTTGGCTCTAGCGGGTGAATACTACGAGCAGTACTTC. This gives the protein CASSLALAGEYYEQYF.

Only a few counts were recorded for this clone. The CDR3 coding sequence is TGTGCCAGCAGCGCTCCGGGACAGGGGGCGCGGGAGACCCAGTACTTC. It specifies CASSAPGQGARETQYF. This chain joins TRBV9 and TRBJ2-5, with TRBD1 identical over 12 bases. CDR3 length equals 16 residues. The trim removed 3 bases at V and 5 bases at J, leaving 8 bases unmatched. The V gene's germline CDR1 is SGDLS and CDR2 YYNGEE.

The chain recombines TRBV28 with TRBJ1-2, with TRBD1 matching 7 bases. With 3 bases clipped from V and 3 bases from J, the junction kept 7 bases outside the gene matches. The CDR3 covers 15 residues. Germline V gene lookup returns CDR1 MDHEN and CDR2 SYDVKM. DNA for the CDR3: TGTGCCAGCAGTTTCCTACCCCAGGGGGACTATGGCTACACCTTC. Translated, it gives CASSFLPQGDYGYTF.

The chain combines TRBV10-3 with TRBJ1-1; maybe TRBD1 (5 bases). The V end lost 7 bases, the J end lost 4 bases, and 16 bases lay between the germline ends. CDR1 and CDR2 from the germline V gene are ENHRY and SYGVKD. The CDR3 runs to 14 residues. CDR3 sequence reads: CAINSAGPGTEAFF. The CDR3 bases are TGTGCCATCAACTCCGCAGGGCCGGGCACTGAAGCTTTCTTT.

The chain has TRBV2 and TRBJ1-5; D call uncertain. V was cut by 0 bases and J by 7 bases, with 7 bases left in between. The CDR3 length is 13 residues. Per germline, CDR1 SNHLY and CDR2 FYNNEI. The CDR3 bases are TGTGCCAGCAGTGAAGCGTCGTTACAGCCCCAGCATTTT. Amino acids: CASSEASLQPQHF.

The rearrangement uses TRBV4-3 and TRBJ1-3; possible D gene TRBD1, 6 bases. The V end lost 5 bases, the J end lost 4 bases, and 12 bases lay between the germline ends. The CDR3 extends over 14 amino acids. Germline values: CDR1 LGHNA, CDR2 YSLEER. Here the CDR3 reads CASSARGIGNTIYF. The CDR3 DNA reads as TGCGCCAGCAGCGCCAGGGGTATAGGAAACACCATATATTTT.

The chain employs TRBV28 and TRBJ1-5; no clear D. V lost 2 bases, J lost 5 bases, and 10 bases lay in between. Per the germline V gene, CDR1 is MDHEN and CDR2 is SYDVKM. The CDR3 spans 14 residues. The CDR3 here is CASSLPIDYQPQHF. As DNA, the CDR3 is TGTGCCAGCAGTTTACCGATAGACTATCAGCCCCAGCATTTT.

The CDR3 DNA sequence: TGTGCCAGCTCACTACGACAGGGGGAGGGCGAGCAGTACTTC. Its protein is CASSLRQGEGEQYF. V is TRBV18 and J is TRBJ2-7; 9 nucleotides align to TRBD1. This CDR3 has 14 amino acids. Losses at the gene ends were 4 bases for V and 6 bases for J; bases not matched to a gene: 7. Germline CDR1 reads KGHSH; CDR2 reads LQKENI.

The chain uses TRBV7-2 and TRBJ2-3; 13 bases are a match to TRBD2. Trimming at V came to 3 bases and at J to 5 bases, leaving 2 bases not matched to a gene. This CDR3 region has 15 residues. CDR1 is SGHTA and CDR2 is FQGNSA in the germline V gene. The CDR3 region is CASSFGLAGVDTQYF. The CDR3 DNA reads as TGTGCCAGCAGCTTCGGACTAGCGGGAGTAGATACGCAGTATTTT.

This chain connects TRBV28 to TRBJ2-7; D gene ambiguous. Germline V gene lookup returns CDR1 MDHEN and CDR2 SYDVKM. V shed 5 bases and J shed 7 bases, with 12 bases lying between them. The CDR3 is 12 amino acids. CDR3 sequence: CASSQAPREQYF. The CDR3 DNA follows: TGTGCCAGCAGTCAAGCCCCGAGGGAGCAGTACTTC. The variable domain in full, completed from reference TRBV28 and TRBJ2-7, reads DVKVTQSSRYLVKRTGEKVFLECVQDMDHENMFWYRQDPGLGLRLIYFSYDVKMKEKGDIPEGYSVSREKKERFSLILESASTNQTSMYLCASSQAPREQYFGPGTRLTVT.